This T cell receptor (beta chain) was observed in a study of T cell responses to AZD1222 COVID-19 vaccine. TCRdb's copy holds only in-frame clones and misses some; the assay was immunoSEQ multiplex PCR. The sample shows 100,000 to 120,000 clones, approximately 88% of them seen only once. The CDR3 spans 15 residues. CDR1 is MDHEN, CDR2 SYDVKM, per germline. V gave up 7 bases and J gave up 4 bases, with 19 bases separating them. Points from the study as a whole: Elevations in Spike-specific TCR breadth and depth followed administration of two AZD1222 doses.

For this clone: Its cognate antigen is unknown.

The input for sequencing was peripheral blood, taken on day 0 of AZD1222 vaccination. The V and J genes are TRBV28 and TRBJ1-1; no clear D. The sequence came from an adult in good health. In DNA form, the CDR3 reads TGTGCCAGCAAAACACGGGTCTTGGGCGGCACTGAAGCTTTCTTT. The encoded protein is CASKTRVLGGTEAFF.